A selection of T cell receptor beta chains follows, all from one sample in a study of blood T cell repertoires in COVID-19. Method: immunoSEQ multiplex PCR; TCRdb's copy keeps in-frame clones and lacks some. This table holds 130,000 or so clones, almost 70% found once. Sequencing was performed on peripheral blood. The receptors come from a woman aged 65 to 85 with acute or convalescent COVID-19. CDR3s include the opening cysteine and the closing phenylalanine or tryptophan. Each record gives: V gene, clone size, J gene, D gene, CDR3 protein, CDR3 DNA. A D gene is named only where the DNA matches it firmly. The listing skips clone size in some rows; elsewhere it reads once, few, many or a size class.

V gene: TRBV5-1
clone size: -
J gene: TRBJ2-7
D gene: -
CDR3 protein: CASSLVSGNEQYF
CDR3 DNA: TGCGCCAGCAGCTTGGTTTCGGGAAACGAGCAGTACTTC

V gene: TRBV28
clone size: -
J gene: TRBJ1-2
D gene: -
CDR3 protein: CASSTDGGSLNYGYTF
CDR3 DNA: TGTGCCAGCAGCACGGATGGGGGCTCTCTTAACTATGGCTACACCTTC

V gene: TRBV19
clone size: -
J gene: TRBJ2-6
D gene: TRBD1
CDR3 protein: CASSMGTAGANVLTF
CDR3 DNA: TGTGCCAGTAGTATGGGGACAGCCGGGGCCAACGTCCTGACTTTC

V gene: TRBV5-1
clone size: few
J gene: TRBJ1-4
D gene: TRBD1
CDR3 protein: CASSWGTGAANEKLFF
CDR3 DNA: TGCGCCAGCAGCTGGGGGACAGGGGCGGCTAATGAAAAACTGTTTTTT

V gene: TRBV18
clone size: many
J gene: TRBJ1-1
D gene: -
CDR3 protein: CASSTGQNTEAFF
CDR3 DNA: TGTGCCAGCTCAACGGGACAGAACACTGAAGCTTTCTTT

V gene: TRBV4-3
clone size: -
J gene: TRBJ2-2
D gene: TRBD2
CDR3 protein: CASSQERGTAGELFF
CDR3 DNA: TGCGCCAGCAGCCAGGAGCGGGGTACAGCCGGGGAGCTGTTTTTT

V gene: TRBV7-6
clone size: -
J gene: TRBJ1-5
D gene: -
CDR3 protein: CASSPSAGDQPQHF
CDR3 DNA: TGTGCCAGCAGCCCATCAGCAGGGGATCAGCCCCAGCATTTT

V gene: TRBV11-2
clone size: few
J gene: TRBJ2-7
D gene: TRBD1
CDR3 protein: CASSFGTGGNEQYF
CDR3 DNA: TGTGCCAGCAGCTTTGGGACAGGGGGCAACGAGCAGTACTTC

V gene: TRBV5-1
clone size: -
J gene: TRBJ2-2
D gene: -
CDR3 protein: CASSLERNTGELFF
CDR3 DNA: TGCGCCAGCAGCTTGGAGCGCAACACCGGGGAGCTGTTTTTT

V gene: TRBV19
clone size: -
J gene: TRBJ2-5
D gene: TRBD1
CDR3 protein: CASSGAQTGRETQYF
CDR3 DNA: TGTGCCAGTAGTGGTGCCCAGACAGGGCGGGAGACCCAGTACTTC

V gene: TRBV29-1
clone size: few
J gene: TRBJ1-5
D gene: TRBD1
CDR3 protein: CSVQRDSQQPQHF
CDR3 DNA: TGCAGCGTCCAACGGGACAGCCAGCAGCCCCAGCATTTT

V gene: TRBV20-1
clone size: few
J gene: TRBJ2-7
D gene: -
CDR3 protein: CSASGQGLAGISYEQYF
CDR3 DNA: TGCAGTGCTAGTGGACAGGGCCTAGCGGGAATCTCCTACGAGCAGTACTTC

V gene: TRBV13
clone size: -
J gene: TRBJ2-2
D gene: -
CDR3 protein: CASSYNGGGELFF
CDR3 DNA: TGTGCCAGCAGCTACAACGGCGGCGGGGAGCTGTTTTTT

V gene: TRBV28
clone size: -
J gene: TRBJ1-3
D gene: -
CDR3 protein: CASSGFGGSGNTIYF
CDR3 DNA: TGTGCCAGCAGTGGTTTCGGAGGCTCTGGAAACACCATATATTTT

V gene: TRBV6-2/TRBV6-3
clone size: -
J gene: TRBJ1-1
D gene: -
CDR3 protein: CASSEFPNTEAFF
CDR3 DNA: TGTGCCAGCAGTGAGTTCCCGAACACTGAAGCTTTCTTT

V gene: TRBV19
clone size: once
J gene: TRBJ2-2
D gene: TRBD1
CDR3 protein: CASKDGQAPGELFF
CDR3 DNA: TGTGCCAGTAAAGACGGACAGGCCCCCGGGGAGCTGTTTTTT

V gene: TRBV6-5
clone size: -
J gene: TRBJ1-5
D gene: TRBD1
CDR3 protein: CASRPTGGGNQPQHF
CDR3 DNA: TGTGCCAGCAGACCCACAGGGGGAGGCAATCAGCCCCAGCATTTT

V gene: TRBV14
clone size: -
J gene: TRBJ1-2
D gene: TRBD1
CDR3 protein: CASSPRDRVGDGYTF
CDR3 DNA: TGTGCCAGCAGCCCTAGGGACAGGGTAGGCGATGGCTACACCTTC

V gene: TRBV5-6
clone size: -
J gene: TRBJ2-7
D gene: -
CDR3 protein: CASSLDRHEQYF
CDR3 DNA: TGTGCCAGCAGCTTGGACAGACACGAGCAGTACTTC

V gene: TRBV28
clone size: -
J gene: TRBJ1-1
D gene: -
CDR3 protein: CASSRTTEAFF
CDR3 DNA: TGTGCCAGCAGTCGCACCACGGAGGCTTTCTTT

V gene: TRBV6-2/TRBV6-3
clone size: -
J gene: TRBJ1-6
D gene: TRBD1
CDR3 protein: CASSSAGGNSPLHF
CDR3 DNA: TGTGCCAGCAGTTCGGCAGGGGGTAATTCACCCCTCCACTTT

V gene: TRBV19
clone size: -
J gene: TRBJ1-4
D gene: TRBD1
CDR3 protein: CASSPGTADEKLFF
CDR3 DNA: TGTGCCAGTAGTCCCGGGACAGCGGATGAAAAACTGTTTTTT

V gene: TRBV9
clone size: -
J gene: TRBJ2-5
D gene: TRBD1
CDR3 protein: CASSNTLPGTGAQETQYF
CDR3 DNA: TGTGCCAGCAGCAACACTTTACCCGGGACAGGAGCCCAAGAGACCCAGTACTTC

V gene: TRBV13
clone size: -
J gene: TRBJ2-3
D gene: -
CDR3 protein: CASSSLVGGLRTDTQYF
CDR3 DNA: TGTGCCAGCAGCAGCTTAGTTGGGGGGTTAAGGACAGATACGCAGTATTTT

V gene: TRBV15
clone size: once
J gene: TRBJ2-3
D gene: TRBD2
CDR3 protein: CATSSRTSSTDTQYF
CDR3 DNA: TGTGCCACCAGCTCACGGACTAGTAGCACAGATACGCAGTATTTT

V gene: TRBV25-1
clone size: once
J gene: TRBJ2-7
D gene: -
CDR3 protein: CASSRGGGMTYEQYF
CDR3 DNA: TGTGCCAGCAGCCGAGGGGGGGGAATGACCTACGAGCAGTACTTC

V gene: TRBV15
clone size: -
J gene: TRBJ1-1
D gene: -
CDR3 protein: CATSREGLVGEAFF
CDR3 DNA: TGTGCCACCAGCAGAGAAGGACTAGTTGGGGAAGCTTTCTTT

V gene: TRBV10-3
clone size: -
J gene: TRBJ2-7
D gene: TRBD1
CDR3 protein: CAIRTDRGLYEQYF
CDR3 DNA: TGTGCCATCAGGACTGACAGGGGGCTTTACGAGCAGTACTTC

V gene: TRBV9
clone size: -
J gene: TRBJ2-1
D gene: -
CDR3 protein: CASSVVGQSHEQFF
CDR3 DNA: TGTGCCAGCAGCGTAGTCGGACAGTCCCATGAGCAGTTCTTC

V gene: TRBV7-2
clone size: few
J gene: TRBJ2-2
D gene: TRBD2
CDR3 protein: CASSSGGNGELFF
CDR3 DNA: TGTGCCAGCAGCTCCGGGGGGAACGGGGAGCTGTTTTTT

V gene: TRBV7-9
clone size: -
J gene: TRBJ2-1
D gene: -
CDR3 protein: CASSLGQGYNEQFF
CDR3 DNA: TGTGCCAGCAGCTTAGGTCAGGGCTACAATGAGCAGTTCTTC

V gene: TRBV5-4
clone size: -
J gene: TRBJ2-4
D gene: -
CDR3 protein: CASSPGTALAKNIQYF
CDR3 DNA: TGTGCCAGCAGCCCCGGGACTGCACTAGCCAAAAACATTCAGTACTTC

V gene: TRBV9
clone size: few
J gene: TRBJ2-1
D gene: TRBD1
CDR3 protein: CASSVGVRGPSDEQFF
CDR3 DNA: TGTGCCAGCAGCGTAGGTGTTAGGGGGCCCAGCGATGAGCAGTTCTTC

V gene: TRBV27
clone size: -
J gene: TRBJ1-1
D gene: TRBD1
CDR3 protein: CASSLDRGLISEAFF
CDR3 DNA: TGTGCCAGCAGTTTGGACAGGGGGTTGATTTCTGAAGCTTTCTTT

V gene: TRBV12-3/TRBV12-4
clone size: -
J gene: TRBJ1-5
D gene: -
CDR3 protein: CASSLRGNQPQHF
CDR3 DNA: TGTGCCAGCAGCCTCAGGGGAAATCAGCCCCAGCATTTT

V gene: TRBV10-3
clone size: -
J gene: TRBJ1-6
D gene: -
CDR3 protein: CAISELLERSLHF
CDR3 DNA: TGTGCCATCAGTGAGCTTCTTGAGCGATCCCTCCACTTT

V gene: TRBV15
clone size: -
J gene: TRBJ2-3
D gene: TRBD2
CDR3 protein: CATSRDRGRAIDTQYF
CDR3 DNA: TGTGCCACCAGCAGAGATCGTGGGAGGGCCATAGATACGCAGTATTTT

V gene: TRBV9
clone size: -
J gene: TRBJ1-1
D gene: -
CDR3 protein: CASSVEGDTEAFF
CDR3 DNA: TGTGCCAGCAGCGTTGAAGGGGACACTGAAGCTTTCTTT

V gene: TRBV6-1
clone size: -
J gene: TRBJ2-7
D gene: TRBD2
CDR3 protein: CASSDRRLAGVKSYEQYF
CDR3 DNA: TGTGCCAGCAGTGATCGACGTCTAGCGGGAGTGAAGAGCTACGAGCAGTACTTC

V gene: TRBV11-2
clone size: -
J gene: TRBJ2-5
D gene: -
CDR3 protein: CASSLFVGQQETQYF
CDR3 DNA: TGTGCCAGCAGCTTATTTGTGGGACAACAAGAGACCCAGTACTTC

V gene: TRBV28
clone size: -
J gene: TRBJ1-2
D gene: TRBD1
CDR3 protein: CASSATGGSYGYTF
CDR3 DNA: TGTGCCAGCAGCGCTACAGGGGGTTCCTATGGCTACACCTTC

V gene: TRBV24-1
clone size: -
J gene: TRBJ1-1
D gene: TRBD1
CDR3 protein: CATSESGGVNTEAFF
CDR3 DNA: TGTGCCACCAGTGAGTCAGGGGGCGTGAACACTGAAGCTTTCTTT